This TCR beta chain was sequenced for a study of blood T cell repertoires in COVID-19 (dated by TCRdb to 2019 to 2021). A note on the overall study: Samples from collaborators originated in the United States, Italy and Spain and spanned both the acute and convalescent phases of COVID-19. HLA class I and class II types, where available, came from metadata supplied by the sample provider rather than from assay-based typing. The sample metadata nearly always contained a de-identified subject ID, COVID-19 status, age in years and sex. The material from the prospective study consisted of cDNA or gDNA derived from T cells, B-cell-depleted T cells, or PBMCs. The dataset comprised deeply sampled blood TCRbeta repertoires from subjects exposed to, actively infected with, or recovered from COVID-19. The samples were drawn from the first 160 participants of the ongoing ImmuneRACE study and from some 1,300 subjects provided by 6 global collaborators. A freely available public database, intended as a resource for researchers studying the immune response to SARS-CoV-2, is where the repertoires were released. Results and caveats for the whole study, not just this receptor: The quantity of clinical and demographic metadata differed by source and by participant and was supplied without curation.

Of note for this clone: The specificity of this receptor is unknown. Base qualities were left out, and no much larger clone turns up one base away.

The immunoSEQ Assay, a bias-controlled multiplex PCR, was used to amplify TCRbeta CDR3 regions from genomic DNA. The study's processing was this. Nucleated cell counts per sample were estimated from amplification of reference gene primers within the assay. To quantify the absolute abundance of each unique TCRbeta CDR3 rearrangement, sequence reads were collapsed and filtered. For each sample, productive Simpson clonality was calculated by taking the square root of Simpson's diversity index across productive rearrangements. The clones in this table, taken by TCRdb from immuneACCESS, are in-frame only. Not every clone is retained; where verified, under half of the shortfall comes from an unresolved V gene, and the cause of the rest is unknown. V and J calls and clone size are those listed in that table; D and trimming were worked out from the DNA. The sample includes about 120,000 clones, with about four fifths observed a single time. About 12% of the sample is held by the ten biggest clonotypes.

Via the germline V gene, CDR1 is SGHTA and CDR2 FQGNSA. V is pruned by 5 bases and J by 5 bases, leaving 6 bases of the junction without a gene match. From the cysteine up to the phenylalanine, the CDR3 has a length of 15 residues. Only the CDR3 portion is preserved as DNA: 45 bases, with reading frame beginning at the first base. The collaborating institutions used their own protocols to collect whole blood in K2EDTA tubes. For TCRbeta analysis, collaborator samples were shipped as frozen whole blood, as isolated PBMCs, or as DNA extracted from either sample type. The rearrangement combines TRBV7-2 with TRBJ1-4, and 9 junctional nucleotides match TRBD1. The sample comprised peripheral blood. This sequence originates from a human donor in a cohort sampled during active COVID-19. The nucleotides read TGTGCCAGCAGCACTCGGACAGGGGCAAATGAAAAACTGTTTTTT. This yields the protein CASSTRTGANEKLFF. Supplemented by the reference TRBV7-2 and TRBJ1-4 proteins around the CDR3, the complete variable domain is GAGVSQSPSNKVTEKGKDVELRCDPISGHTALYWYRQSLGQGLEFLIYFQGNSAPDKSGLPSDRFSAERTGGSVSTLTIQRTQQEDSAVYLCASSTRTGANEKLFFGSGTQLSVL.